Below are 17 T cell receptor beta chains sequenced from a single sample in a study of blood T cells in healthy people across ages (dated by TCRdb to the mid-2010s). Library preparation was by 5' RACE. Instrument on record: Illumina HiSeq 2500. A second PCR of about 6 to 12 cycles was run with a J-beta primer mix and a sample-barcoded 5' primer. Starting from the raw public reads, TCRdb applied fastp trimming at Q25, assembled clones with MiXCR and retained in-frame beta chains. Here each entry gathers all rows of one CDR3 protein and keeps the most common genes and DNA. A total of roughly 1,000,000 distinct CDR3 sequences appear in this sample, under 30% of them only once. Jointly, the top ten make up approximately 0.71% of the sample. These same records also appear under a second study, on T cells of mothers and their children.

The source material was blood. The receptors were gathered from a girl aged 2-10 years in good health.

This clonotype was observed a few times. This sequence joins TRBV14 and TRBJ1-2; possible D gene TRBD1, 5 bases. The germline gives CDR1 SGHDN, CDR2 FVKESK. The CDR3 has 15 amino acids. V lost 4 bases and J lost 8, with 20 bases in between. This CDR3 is CASSPATERGWGYTF. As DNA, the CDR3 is TGTGCCAGCAGCCCCGCTACCGAGAGGGGCTGGGGCTACACCTTC.

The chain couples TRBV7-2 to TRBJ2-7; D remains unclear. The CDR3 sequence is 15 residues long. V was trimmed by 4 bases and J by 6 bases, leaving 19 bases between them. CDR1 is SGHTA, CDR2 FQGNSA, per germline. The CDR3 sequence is CASSSGPLIDGEQYF. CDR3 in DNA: TGTGCCAGCAGCTCGGGTCCCCTTATCGATGGCGAGCAGTACTTC.

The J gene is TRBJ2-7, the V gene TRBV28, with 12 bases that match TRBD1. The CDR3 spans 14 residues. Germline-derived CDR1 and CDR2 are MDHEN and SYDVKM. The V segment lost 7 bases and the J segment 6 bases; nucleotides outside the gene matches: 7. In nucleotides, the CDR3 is TGTGCCAGCAAATCGGGGGACAGGGGGCGCGAGCAGTACTTC. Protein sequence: CASKSGDRGREQYF.

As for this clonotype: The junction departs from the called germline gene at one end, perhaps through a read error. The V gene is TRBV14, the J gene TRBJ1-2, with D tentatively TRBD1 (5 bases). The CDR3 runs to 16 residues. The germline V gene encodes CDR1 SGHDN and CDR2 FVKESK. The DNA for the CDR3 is TGCGCCAGCAGCCAAGGGGACGCAGGGTTTTCTATGCGGTACACCTTC. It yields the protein CASSQGDAGFSMRYTF.

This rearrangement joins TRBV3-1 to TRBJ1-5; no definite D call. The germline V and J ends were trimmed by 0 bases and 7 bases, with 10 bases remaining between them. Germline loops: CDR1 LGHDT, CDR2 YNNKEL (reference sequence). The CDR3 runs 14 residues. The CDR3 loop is CASSQDSAGQPQHF. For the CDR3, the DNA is TGTGCCAGCAGCCAAGATAGCGCGGGGCAGCCCCAGCATTTT.

The CDR3: CASSYPGGNTDTQYF. Written as DNA, the CDR3 is TGTGCCAGCAGCTACCCGGGGGGGAACACAGATACGCAGTATTTT. The gene calls are TRBV5-6 and TRBJ2-3; TRBD2 agrees at 8 bases. The CDR3 spans 15 residues. Germline CDR1 reads SGHDT; CDR2 reads YYEEEE. Trimming at V came to 3 bases and at J to 2 bases, leaving 5 bases not matched to a gene. Variable domain in full (rest from reference TRBV5-6 and TRBJ2-3): DAGVTQSPTHLIKTRGQQVTLRCSPKSGHDTVSWYQQALGQGPQFIFQYYEEEERQRGNFPDRFSGHQFPNYSSELNVNALLLGDSALYLCASSYPGGNTDTQYFGPGTRLTVL.

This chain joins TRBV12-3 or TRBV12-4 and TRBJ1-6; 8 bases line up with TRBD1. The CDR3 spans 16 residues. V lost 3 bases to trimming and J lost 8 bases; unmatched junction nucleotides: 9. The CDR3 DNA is TGTGCCAGCAGTTTTTATAGGACAGGGAGGGATTCACCCCTCCACTTT. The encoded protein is CASSFYRTGRDSPLHF.

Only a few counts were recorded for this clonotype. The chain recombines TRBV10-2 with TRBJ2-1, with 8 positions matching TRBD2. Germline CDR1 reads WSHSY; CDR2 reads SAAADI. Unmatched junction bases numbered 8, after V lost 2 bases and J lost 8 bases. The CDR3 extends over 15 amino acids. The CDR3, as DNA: TGCGCCAGCAGTGAGGTTTCGGGAGGGCCCTATGAGCAGTTCTTC. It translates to CASSEVSGGPYEQFF.

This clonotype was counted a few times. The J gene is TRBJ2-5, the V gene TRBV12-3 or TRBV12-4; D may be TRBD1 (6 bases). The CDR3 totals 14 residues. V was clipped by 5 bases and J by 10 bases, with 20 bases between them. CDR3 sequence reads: CASSRITGTPLQYF. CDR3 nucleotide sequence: TGTGCCAGCAGTCGTATCACCGGGACACCACTCCAGTACTTC.

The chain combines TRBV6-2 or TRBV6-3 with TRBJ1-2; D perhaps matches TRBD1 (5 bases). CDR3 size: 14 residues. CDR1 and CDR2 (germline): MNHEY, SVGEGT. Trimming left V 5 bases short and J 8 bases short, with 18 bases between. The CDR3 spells CASSRGTEEGGYTF. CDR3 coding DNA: TGTGCCAGCAGTCGCGGGACCGAGGAGGGAGGCTACACCTTC.

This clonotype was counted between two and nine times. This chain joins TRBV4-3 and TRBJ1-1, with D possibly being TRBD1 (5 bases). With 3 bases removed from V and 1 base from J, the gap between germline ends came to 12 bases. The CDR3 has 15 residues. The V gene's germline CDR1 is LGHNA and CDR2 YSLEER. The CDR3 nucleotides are TGCGCCAGCAGCCAGGGACCGTCAGGGAACACTGAAGCTTTCTTT. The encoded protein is CASSQGPSGNTEAFF.

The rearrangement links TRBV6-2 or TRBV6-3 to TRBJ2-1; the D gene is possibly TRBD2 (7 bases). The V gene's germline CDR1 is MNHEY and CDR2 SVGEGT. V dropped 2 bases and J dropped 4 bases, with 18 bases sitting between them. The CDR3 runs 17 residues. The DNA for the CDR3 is TGTGCCAGCAGTTACAGTTGGGGGGGCTATATATACAATGAGCAGTTCTTC. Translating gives CASSYSWGGYIYNEQFF.

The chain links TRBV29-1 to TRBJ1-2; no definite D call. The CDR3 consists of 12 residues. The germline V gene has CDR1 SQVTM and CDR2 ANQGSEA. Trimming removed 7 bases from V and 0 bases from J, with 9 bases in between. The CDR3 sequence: CSAEVPNYGYTF. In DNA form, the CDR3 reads TGCAGCGCGGAGGTTCCTAACTATGGCTACACCTTC.

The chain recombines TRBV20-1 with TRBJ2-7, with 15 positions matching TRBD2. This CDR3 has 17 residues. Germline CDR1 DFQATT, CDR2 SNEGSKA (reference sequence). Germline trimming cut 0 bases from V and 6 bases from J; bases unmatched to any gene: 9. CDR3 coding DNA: TGCAGTGCTAGAGACGGGGGACTAGCGGGAGGACTTGGCGAGCAGTACTTC. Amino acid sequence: CSARDGGLAGGLGEQYF.

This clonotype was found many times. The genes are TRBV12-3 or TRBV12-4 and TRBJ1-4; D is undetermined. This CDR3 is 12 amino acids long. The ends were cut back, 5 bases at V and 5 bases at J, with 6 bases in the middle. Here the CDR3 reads CASSILNEKLFF. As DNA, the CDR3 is TGTGCCAGCAGTATCCTCAATGAAAAACTGTTTTTT.

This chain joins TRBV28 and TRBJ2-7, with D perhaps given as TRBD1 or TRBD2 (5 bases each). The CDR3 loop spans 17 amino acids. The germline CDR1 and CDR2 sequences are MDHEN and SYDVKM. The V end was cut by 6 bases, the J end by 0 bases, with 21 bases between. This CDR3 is CASSRRHGAIPSYEQYF. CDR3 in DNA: TGTGCCAGCAGCCGAAGGCACGGGGCCATACCCTCCTACGAGCAGTACTTC.

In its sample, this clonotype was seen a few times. CDR3 loop: CASSNRQVVNSPLHF. DNA for the CDR3: TGTGCCAGTAGTAACCGACAGGTCGTTAATTCACCCCTCCACTTT. This sequence joins TRBV19 and TRBJ1-6, with D maybe TRBD1 (6 bases). Trimming removed 4 bases at V and 6 bases at J, with 13 bases between. In germline, CDR1 is LNHDA, CDR2 SQIVND (reference sequence). The CDR3 spans 15 residues.